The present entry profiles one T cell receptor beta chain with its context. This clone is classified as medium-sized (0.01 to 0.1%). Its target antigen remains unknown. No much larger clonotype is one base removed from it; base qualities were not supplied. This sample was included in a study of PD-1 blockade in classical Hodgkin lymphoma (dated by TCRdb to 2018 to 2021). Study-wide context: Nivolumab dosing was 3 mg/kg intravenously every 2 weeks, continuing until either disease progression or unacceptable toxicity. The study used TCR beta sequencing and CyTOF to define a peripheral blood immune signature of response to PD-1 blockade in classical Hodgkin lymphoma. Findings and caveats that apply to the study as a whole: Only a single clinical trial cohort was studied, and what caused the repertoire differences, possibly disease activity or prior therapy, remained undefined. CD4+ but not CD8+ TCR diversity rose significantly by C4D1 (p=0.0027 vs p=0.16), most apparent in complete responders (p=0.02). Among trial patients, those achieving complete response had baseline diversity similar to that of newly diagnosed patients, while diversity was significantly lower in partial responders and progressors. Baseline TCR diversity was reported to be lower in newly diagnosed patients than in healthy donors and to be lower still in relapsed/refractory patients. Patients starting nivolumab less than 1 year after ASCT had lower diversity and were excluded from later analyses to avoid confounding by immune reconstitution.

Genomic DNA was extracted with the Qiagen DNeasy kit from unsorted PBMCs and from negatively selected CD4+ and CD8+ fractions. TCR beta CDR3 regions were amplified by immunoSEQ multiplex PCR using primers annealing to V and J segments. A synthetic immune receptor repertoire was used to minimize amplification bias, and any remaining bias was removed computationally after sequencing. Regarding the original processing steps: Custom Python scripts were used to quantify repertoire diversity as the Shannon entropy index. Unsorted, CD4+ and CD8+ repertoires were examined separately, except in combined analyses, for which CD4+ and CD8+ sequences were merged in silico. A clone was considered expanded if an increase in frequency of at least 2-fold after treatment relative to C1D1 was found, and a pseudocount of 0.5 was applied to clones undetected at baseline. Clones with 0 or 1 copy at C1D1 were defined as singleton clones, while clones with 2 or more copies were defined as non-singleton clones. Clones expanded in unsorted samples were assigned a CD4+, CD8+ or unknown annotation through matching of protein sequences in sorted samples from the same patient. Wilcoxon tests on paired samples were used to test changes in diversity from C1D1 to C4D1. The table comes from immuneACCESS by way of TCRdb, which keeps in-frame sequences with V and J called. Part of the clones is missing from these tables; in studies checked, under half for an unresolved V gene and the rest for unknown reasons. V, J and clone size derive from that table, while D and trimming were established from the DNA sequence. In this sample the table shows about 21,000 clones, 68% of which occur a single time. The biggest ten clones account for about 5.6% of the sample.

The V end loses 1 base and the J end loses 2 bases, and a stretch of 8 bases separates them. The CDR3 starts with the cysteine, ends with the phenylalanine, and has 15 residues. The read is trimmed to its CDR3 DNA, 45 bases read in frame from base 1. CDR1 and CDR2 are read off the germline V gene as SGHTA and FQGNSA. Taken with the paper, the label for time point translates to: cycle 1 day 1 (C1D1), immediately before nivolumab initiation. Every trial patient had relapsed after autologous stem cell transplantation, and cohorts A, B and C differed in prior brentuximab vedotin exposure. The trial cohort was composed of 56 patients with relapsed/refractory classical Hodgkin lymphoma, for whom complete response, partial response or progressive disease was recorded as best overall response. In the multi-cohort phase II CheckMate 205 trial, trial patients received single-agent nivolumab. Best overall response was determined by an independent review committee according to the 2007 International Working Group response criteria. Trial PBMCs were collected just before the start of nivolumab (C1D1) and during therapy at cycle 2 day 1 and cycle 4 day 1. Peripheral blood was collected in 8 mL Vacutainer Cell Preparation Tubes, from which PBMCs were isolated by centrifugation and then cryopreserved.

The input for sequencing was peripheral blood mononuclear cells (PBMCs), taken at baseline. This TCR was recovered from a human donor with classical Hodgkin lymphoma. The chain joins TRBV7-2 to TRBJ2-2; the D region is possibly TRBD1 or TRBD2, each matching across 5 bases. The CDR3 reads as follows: CASSLEGPNTGELFF. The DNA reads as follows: TGTGCCAGCAGCTTAGAGGGACCCAACACCGGGGAGCTGTTTTTT.